This T cell receptor (beta chain) appears in the sequencing data of a study of chemoradiotherapy in HPV16-positive cancers. Using immunoSEQ multiplex PCR, the repertoire was profiled, and TCRdb retains in-frame clones only, with some absent. Of approximately 3,000 clones detected, around 80% appear once; the ten largest clones hold approximately 11%. This clone is a singleton in its sample. Germline V gene lookup returns CDR1 LNHDA and CDR2 SQIVND (reference sequence). The V end lost 5 bases, the J end lost 0 bases, and 5 bases lay between the germline ends. CDR3 length: 13 residues. The sample here was tumor tissue, taken from a patient who underwent chemoradiotherapy. This sequence was found in a human donor with HPV-associated anogenital cancer. The chain couples TRBV19 to TRBJ1-5; D is unclear. CDR3 protein: CASSWASNQPQHF. CDR3 DNA: TGTGCCAGTAGTTGGGCTAGCAATCAGCCCCAGCATTTT.